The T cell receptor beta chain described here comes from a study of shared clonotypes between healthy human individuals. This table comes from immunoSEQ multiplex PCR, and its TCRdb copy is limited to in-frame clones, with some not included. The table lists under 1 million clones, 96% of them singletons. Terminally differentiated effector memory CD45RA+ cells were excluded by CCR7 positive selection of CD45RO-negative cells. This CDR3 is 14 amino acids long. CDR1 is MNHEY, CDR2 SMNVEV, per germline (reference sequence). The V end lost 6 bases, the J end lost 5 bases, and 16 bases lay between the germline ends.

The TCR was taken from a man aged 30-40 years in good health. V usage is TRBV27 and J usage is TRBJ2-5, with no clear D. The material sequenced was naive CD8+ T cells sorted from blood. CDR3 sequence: CASRRGSLRETQYF. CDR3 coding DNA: TGTGCCAGCAGGAGAGGTAGCCTAAGGGAGACCCAGTACTTC.